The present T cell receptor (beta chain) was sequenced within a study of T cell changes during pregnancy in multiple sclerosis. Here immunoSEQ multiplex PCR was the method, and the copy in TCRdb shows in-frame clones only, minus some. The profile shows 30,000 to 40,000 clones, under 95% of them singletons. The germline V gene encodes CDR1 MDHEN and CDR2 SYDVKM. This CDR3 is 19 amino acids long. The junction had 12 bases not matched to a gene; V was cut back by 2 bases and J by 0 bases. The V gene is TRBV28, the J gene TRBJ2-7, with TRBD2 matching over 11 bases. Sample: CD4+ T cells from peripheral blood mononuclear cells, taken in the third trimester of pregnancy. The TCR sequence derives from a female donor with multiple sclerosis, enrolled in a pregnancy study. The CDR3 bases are TGTGCCAGCAGTTTAGAACTAGCGGGAGAGAATAGGGTCTCCTACGAGCAGTACTTC. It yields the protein CASSLELAGENRVSYEQYF.